These 22 T cell receptor beta chains came from one sample sequenced in a study of blood T cell repertoires in COVID-19. Some clones are missing from TCRdb's copy, which holds only in-frame ones; the method was immunoSEQ multiplex PCR. The sample has 89,000 or so clones, 86% seen once. Sample: peripheral blood. These receptors all come from a man between 45 and 60 years old with active COVID-19.

CDR3 region: CATSRAGVRETQYF. CDR3 in DNA: TGTGCCACCAGCAGGGCAGGGGTTCGGGAGACCCAGTACTTC. V gene TRBV15 combines with J gene TRBJ2-5; a weak D match, TRBD1 (6 bases). In germline, CDR1 is LNHNV, CDR2 YYDKDF (reference sequence). The CDR3 extends over 14 amino acids. Trimming removed 3 bases from V and 5 bases from J, with 13 bases in between.

The CDR3 protein is CASSLPGTGGYEQYF. CDR3 in DNA: TGTGCCAGCAGCCTCCCGGGGACAGGAGGCTACGAGCAGTACTTC. J is TRBJ2-7 and V is TRBV14, with 8 bases matching TRBD1. The junction had 8 bases not matched to a gene; V was cut back by 4 bases and J by 3 bases. The germline V gene encodes CDR1 SGHDN and CDR2 FVKESK. The CDR3 spans 15 residues.

This clone appeared once. The chain couples TRBV7-3 to TRBJ1-2, with D perhaps TRBD1 (6 bases). The germline V gene has CDR1 SGHTA and CDR2 FQGTGA. The germline V and J ends were trimmed by 4 bases and 6 bases, with 15 bases remaining between them. There are 14 residues in the CDR3. The CDR3 loop is CASSWNPQGDGYTF. DNA of the CDR3: TGTGCCAGCAGCTGGAATCCACAGGGTGATGGCTACACCTTC.

The table lists this clone with a few counts. This sequence joins TRBV27 and TRBJ1-1; D is undetermined. V gave up 5 bases and J gave up 6 bases, with 13 bases separating them. Looked up from germline, CDR1 is MNHEY and CDR2 is SMNVEV (reference sequence). The CDR3 sequence is 13 residues long. For the CDR3, the DNA is TGTGCCAGCAGTCCAAAGCGAGGGTCTGAAGCTTTCTTT. Encoded protein: CASSPKRGSEAFF.

The V and J genes are TRBV4-3 and TRBJ2-7; D might be TRBD2 (6 bases). Trimming left V 2 bases short and J 4 bases short, with 18 bases between. Germline V lookup: CDR1 LGHNA, CDR2 YSLEER. CDR3 length equals 16 residues. CDR3 bases: TGCGCCAGCAGCCAACGCAAAATAGCGGAACTTTACGAGCAGTACTTC. Encoded protein: CASSQRKIAELYEQYF.

The chain carries TRBV7-8 and TRBJ2-5; 10 bases match TRBD2. The V and J ends lost 6 bases and 5 bases, in that order; junction bases with no gene match: 3. CDR1 and CDR2 (germline): SGHVS, FQNEAQ. CDR3 size: 13 residues. CDR3 loop: CASRHSGRETQYF. CDR3 bases: TGTGCCAGCAGGCATAGCGGGAGGGAGACCCAGTACTTC.

J is TRBJ2-2 and V is TRBV11-1; D is uncertain. The germline CDR1 and CDR2 sequences are SGHAT and FQDESV (reference sequence). The CDR3 loop spans 13 amino acids. The V end was cut by 3 bases, the J end by 4 bases, with 6 bases between. The CDR3 sequence is CASSFRRTGELFF. DNA of the CDR3: TGTGCCAGCAGCTTCCGTCGCACCGGGGAGCTGTTTTTT.

The sample holds many counts of this clone. V is TRBV29-1 and J is TRBJ1-1; D uncertain. The CDR3 consists of 12 residues. CDR1 is SQVTM, CDR2 ANQGSEA, per germline. V was cut by 5 bases and J by 7 bases, with 14 bases left in between. The DNA of the CDR3 is TGCAGCGTTAATACCCTCCGGGGTGAAGCTTTCTTT. Translating it yields CSVNTLRGEAFF.

The rearrangement uses TRBV5-1 and TRBJ2-2; the D gene is possibly TRBD1 (7 bases). V was pared by 6 bases and J by 2 bases, with 17 bases between. The CDR3 loop spans 16 amino acids. CDR1 and CDR2 (germline): SGHRS, YFSETQ. The CDR3 protein is CASTYTGDLNTGELFF. CDR3 in DNA: TGCGCCAGCACCTATACAGGGGACTTAAACACCGGGGAGCTGTTTTTT.

The chain links TRBV24-1 to TRBJ2-1; possible D gene TRBD2, 5 bases. This CDR3 is 16 amino acids long. From germline, CDR1 is KGHDR and CDR2 SFDVKD. Trimming pared 0 bases from V and 6 bases from J, leaving 14 bases between. CDR3 sequence reads: CATSDLSSGAPNEQFF. Written as DNA, the CDR3 is TGTGCCACCAGTGATTTGTCCAGCGGAGCCCCCAATGAGCAGTTCTTC.

This clone was recorded a few times. The rearrangement links TRBV5-1 to TRBJ1-2, with TRBD1 as a possible D gene (6 bases). The CDR3 runs 17 residues. The V gene lost 0 bases and the J gene lost 3 bases, with 18 bases spanning the gap. The germline gives CDR1 SGHRS, CDR2 YFSETQ. CDR3 coding DNA: TGCGCCAGCAGCTTGGGGGAGACATGGGGGCGCGACTATGGCTACACCTTC. Translated, it gives CASSLGETWGRDYGYTF.

The V and J genes are TRBV5-1 and TRBJ1-4; 8 bases match TRBD1. The V gene's germline CDR1 is SGHRS and CDR2 YFSETQ. Trimming at V came to 4 bases and at J to 7 bases, leaving 9 bases not matched to a gene. The CDR3 runs to 15 residues. CDR3 loop: CASSVSTGASEKLFF. DNA of the CDR3: TGCGCCAGCAGCGTGTCGACAGGGGCCAGTGAAAAACTGTTTTTT.

V and J are TRBV30 and TRBJ1-6; no definite D call. CDR3 length: 13 residues. V was clipped by 2 bases and J by 7 bases, with 9 bases between them. Germline values: CDR1 GTSNPN, CDR2 SVGIG (reference sequence). In DNA, the CDR3 is TGTGCCTGGAGTTCGAACTCAAATTCACCCCTCCACTTT. It specifies CAWSSNSNSPLHF.

In its sample, this clone was seen a few times. Its ends do not fully match the called genes, so a read error is possible. The chain is built from TRBV4-3 and TRBJ1-1; the D gene is possibly TRBD1 (6 bases). The germline V gene encodes CDR1 LGHNA and CDR2 YSLEER. There are 16 residues in the CDR3. In DNA, the CDR3 is TGCGCCAGCAGGCAAGTAAAGGGGGAAGGAAGCACTGAAGCTTTCTTT. Its translation: CASRQVKGEGSTEAFF.

The chain carries TRBV4-1 and TRBJ2-1; 9 bases line up with TRBD1. The germline gives CDR1 MGHRA, CDR2 YSYEKL. The CDR3 has 17 residues. V trimming: 4 bases; J trimming: 4 bases; junction bases outside the gene matches: 11. The CDR3 nucleotides are TGCGCCAGCAGCCGAGTGCCGGGGACAGGGTCGTACAATGAGCAGTTCTTC. Protein: CASSRVPGTGSYNEQFF.

This chain joins TRBV30 and TRBJ1-4; tentative D call: TRBD1 (5 bases). Germline V gene data show CDR1 as GTSNPN and CDR2 as SVGIG (reference sequence). The CDR3 totals 15 residues. The ends were cut back, 3 bases at V and 2 bases at J, with 13 bases in the middle. CDR3: CAWSSPRGTNEKLFF. CDR3 sequence (DNA): TGTGCCTGGAGCTCACCCCGGGGGACTAATGAAAAACTGTTTTTT.

The chain recombines TRBV14 with TRBJ1-2; D is possibly TRBD1 (5 bases). This CDR3 is built from 13 residues. The germline V and J ends were trimmed by 3 bases and 8 bases, with 13 bases remaining between them. The germline V gene has CDR1 SGHDN and CDR2 FVKESK. The CDR3 here is CASSQSGRDGYTF. DNA of the CDR3: TGTGCCAGCAGCCAGTCAGGGAGGGACGGCTACACCTTC. Variable domain in full (rest from reference TRBV14 and TRBJ1-2): EAGVTQFPSHSVIEKGQTVTLRCDPISGHDNLYWYRRVMGKEIKFLLHFVKESKQDESGMPNNRFLAERTGGTYSTLKVQPAELEDSGVYFCASSQSGRDGYTFGSGTRLTVV.

The chain has TRBV19 and TRBJ2-5; possibly TRBD2 for D (5 bases). Trimming took off 9 bases at V and 5 bases at J, with 16 bases between the two ends. Germline V gene lookup returns CDR1 LNHDA and CDR2 SQIVND (reference sequence). The CDR3 has 13 amino acids. In DNA form, the CDR3 reads TGTGCCAGATCTGAGGGAACAGAGGAGACCCAGTACTTC. Amino acids: CARSEGTEETQYF.

The chain couples TRBV24-1 to TRBJ2-1; TRBD2 aligns across 8 bases. After removal of 5 bases from V and 4 bases from J, the junction contained 3 bases not matched to a gene. CDR3 length equals 14 residues. CDR1 and CDR2 from the germline V gene are KGHDR and SFDVKD. The CDR3 sequence: CATSVASGYNEQFF. The CDR3 region has the DNA TGTGCCACCAGTGTGGCTAGCGGGTACAATGAGCAGTTCTTC.

This clone has just one count. The genes are TRBV18 and TRBJ1-2; a weak D match, TRBD1 (6 bases). The CDR3 sequence is 14 residues long. Trimming removed 3 bases at V and 4 bases at J, with 12 bases between. The germline gives CDR1 KGHSH, CDR2 LQKENI. CDR3 sequence reads: CASSPIQGVYGYTF. The CDR3 coding sequence is TGTGCCAGCTCACCGATACAGGGCGTCTATGGCTACACCTTC.

The chain carries TRBV3-1 (or the pseudogene TRBV3-2) and TRBJ2-7, with TRBD2 matching 9 bases. The V and J ends lost 4 bases and 7 bases, in that order; junction bases with no gene match: 11. The CDR3 extends over 15 amino acids. Germline CDR1 is LGHDT and CDR2 is YNNKEL (reference sequence). The CDR3 region is CASSRSGGQLGEQYF. The CDR3 DNA follows: TGTGCCAGCAGCCGCAGCGGGGGGCAGCTCGGGGAGCAGTACTTC.

This clone has more than one count but fewer than ten. J is TRBJ2-7 and V is TRBV6-5, with 12 positions matching TRBD1. Germline V lookup: CDR1 MNHEY, CDR2 SVGAGI. The J segment lost 0 bases and the V segment lost 6 bases, leaving 0 bases of the junction unmatched. This CDR3 is 14 amino acids long. CDR3 DNA sequence: TGTGCCAGCAGGGGACAGGGGGCCTCCTACGAGCAGTACTTC. As protein: CASRGQGASYEQYF.